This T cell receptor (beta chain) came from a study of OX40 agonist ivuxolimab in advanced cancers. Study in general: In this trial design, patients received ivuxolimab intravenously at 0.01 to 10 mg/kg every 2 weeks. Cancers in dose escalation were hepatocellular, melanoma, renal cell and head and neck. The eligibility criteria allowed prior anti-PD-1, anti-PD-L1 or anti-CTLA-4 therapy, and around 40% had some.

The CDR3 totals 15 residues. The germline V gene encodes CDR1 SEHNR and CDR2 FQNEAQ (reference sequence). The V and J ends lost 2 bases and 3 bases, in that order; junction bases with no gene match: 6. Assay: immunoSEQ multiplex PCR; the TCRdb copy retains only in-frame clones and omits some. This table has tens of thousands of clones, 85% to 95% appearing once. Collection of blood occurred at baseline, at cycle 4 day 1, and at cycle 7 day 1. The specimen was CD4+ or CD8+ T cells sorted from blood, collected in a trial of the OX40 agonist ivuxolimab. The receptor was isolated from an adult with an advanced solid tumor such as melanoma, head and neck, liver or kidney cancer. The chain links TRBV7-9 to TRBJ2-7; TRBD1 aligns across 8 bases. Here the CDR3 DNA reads TGTGCCAGCAGCTTACAACAGGGGGTACTCTACGAGCAGTACTTC. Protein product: CASSLQQGVLYEQYF.